The clone carrying this T cell receptor (beta chain) was detected only a few times. Its target is not known. This sample is part of a study of T-cell memory formation after mild COVID-19. V was clipped by 5 bases and J by 6 bases; unmatched bases: 8. The CDR3 runs to 16 residues. Findings and caveats of the study: There was no confirmation that second-wave clones peaking on day 37 were SARS-CoV-2 specific. Clones shrinking from day 15 to 85 showed even CD4/CD8 mixes; later expanders tilted CD4+. Contracting CD4+ clones were located mainly in CM and EM, and CD8+ clones in EMRA.

Constant-segment primers and 5'RACE yielded cDNA libraries for TCR alpha and TCR beta, each carrying sample barcodes and UMIs. TCRdb redid the calling of the 5' RACE reads with MiXCR, one entry per CDR3 protein. The sample contains roughly 400,000 distinct CDR3 sequences, around 24% of which appear only once. This chain connects TRBV12-3 or TRBV12-4 to TRBJ2-3; TRBD2 matches 13 bases. The sample consisted of PBMCs or a T cell subset sorted from them (not recorded which). The TCR was taken from an adult woman who had mild COVID-19 (a few samples of this study predate the infection). Cell type and time point are not known. The CDR3 spells CASSLERGLAGDTQYF. The CDR3 region has the DNA TGTGCCAGCAGTCTCGAAAGGGGACTAGCGGGGGATACGCAGTATTTT.